These T cell receptor beta chains were read from a single sample in a study of healthy donors' naive CD4 and CD8 T cells. MiXCR, run by TCRdb on the reads, gives a single entry per CDR3 protein. The sample includes some 190,000 distinct CDR3 sequences, about 74% of them seen just once. Sequencing used naive CD4+ and CD8+ T cells sorted from blood, pooled from several donors. Receptors originate from a pool of human donors in good health; the sample pools cells from several healthy donors. Both conserved end residues are part of each CDR3. D genes are given only for firm matches. Not every row has a clone size; where given, it reads once, few, many or a size class.

j_call,v_call,clone_size,d_call,cdr3_aa,cdr3_nt
TRBJ2-1,TRBV19,-,TRBD2,CASSGDRLAGGAGEQFF,TGTGCCAGTAGTGGCGACAGACTAGCGGGAGGGGCCGGTGAGCAGTTCTTC
TRBJ2-7,TRBV5-4,-,TRBD1,CASSLGQGSETTYEQYF,TGTGCCAGCAGCTTGGGACAGGGCTCCGAGACGACCTACGAGCAGTACTTC
TRBJ2-5,TRBV24-1,few,-,CATSDPGTPLHF,TGTGCCACCAGTGATCCCGGGACTCCATTACACTTC
TRBJ2-5,TRBV2,-,-,CASSEEGIGFQYF,TGTGCCAGCAGTGAAGAGGGAATTGGTTTTCAGTACTTC
TRBJ2-7,TRBV6-9,-,-,CASSLTRDSLTGEQYF,TGTGCCAGCAGTTTGACCCGGGACTCACTTACCGGGGAGCAGTACTTC
TRBJ2-3,TRBV19,-,TRBD2,CASSISASGGSYPSTDTQYF,TGTGCCAGTAGTATAAGTGCTAGCGGGGGGTCTTACCCTAGCACAGATACGCAGTATTTT
TRBJ2-5,TRBV19,-,-,CASSRYRDPEETQYF,TGTGCCAGTAGCCGATACCGGGATCCGGAAGAGACCCAGTACTTC
TRBJ2-3,TRBV6-6,few,-,CASSYEGGGTDTQYF,TGTGCCAGCAGTTATGAGGGCGGGGGCACAGATACGCAGTATTTT
TRBJ2-1,TRBV30,few,-,CAWSVQSYNEQFF,TGTGCCTGGAGTGTACAGTCCTACAATGAGCAGTTCTTC
TRBJ2-1,TRBV29-1,-,-,CSVARVNNEQFF,TGCAGCGTTGCCAGGGTGAACAATGAGCAGTTCTTC
TRBJ2-1,TRBV29-1,-,-,CSVYDRPEEQFF,TGCAGCGTTTATGACAGGCCGGAGGAGCAGTTCTTC
TRBJ1-1,TRBV6-5,-,-,CASSYTGTNTEAFF,TGTGCCAGCAGTTATACCGGGACGAACACTGAAGCTTTCTTT
TRBJ2-1,TRBV6-6,-,TRBD2,CAVRGGFYNEQFF,TGTGCCGTAAGGGGAGGGTTCTACAATGAGCAGTTCTTC
TRBJ2-7,TRBV28,-,-,CASCDAYYEQYF,TGTGCCAGCTGTGACGCATACTACGAGCAGTACTTC
TRBJ1-2,TRBV6-5,-,-,CASNPTGSPNYGYTF,TGTGCCAGCAATCCGACAGGATCGCCTAACTATGGCTACACCTTC
TRBJ1-2,TRBV29-1,-,TRBD1,CSGQPGQGLGGYTF,TGCAGCGGCCAACCGGGACAGGGGTTGGGAGGCTACACCTTC
TRBJ1-3,TRBV6-1,-,-,CASTSSGNTIYF,TGTGCCAGCACTAGCTCTGGAAACACCATATATTTT
TRBJ2-4,TRBV6-5,-,TRBD2,CAISESGSDIQYF,TGTGCCATCAGTGAGAGCGGGAGCGACATTCAGTACTTC
TRBJ1-2,TRBV15,-,-,CATSTVRSLYGYTF,TGTGCCACCAGCACCGTCCGGTCACTCTATGGCTACACCTTC
TRBJ2-7,TRBV5-5,-,TRBD2,CASSLLSGGPYEQYF,TGTGCCAGCAGTCTCCTGAGCGGGGGCCCCTACGAGCAGTACTTC
TRBJ1-5,TRBV19,-,-,CASSPGQHNQPQHF,TGTGCCAGTAGTCCTGGACAGCACAATCAGCCCCAGCATTTT
TRBJ1-1,TRBV29-1,few,-,CSACDSNTEAFF,TGCAGCGCCTGCGACAGTAACACTGAAGCTTTCTTT
TRBJ2-1,TRBV19,once,TRBD2,CASALTSGGYNEQFF,TGTGCCAGTGCATTAACTAGCGGGGGATACAATGAGCAGTTCTTC
TRBJ1-2,TRBV6-5,-,-,CASRPTSTGYTF,TGTGCCAGCAGACCTACATCTACTGGCTACACCTTC
TRBJ2-5,TRBV5-6,once,-,CASTVYSAEKTQYF,TGTGCCAGCACCGTTTACTCCGCCGAGAAGACCCAGTACTTC
TRBJ1-2,TRBV27,few,-,CASSFGQGMAYGYTF,TGTGCCAGCAGTTTCGGGCAGGGGATGGCCTATGGCTACACCTTC
TRBJ2-7,TRBV5-5,-,-,CASSVVRGAYEQYF,TGTGCCAGCAGCGTGGTAAGGGGTGCCTACGAGCAGTACTTC
TRBJ2-3,TRBV19,-,-,CASSPLIGGRGTDTQYF,TGTGCCAGTAGTCCTCTGATCGGGGGCCGCGGTACAGATACGCAGTATTTT
TRBJ1-1,TRBV6-5,-,TRBD1,CASRRTGGETFF,TGTGCCAGCAGACGGACAGGGGGCGAAACTTTCTTT
TRBJ1-5,TRBV29-1,-,-,CSVGVGRNQPQHF,TGCAGCGTTGGTGTAGGGCGCAATCAGCCCCAGCATTTT
TRBJ2-1,TRBV19,once,-,CASSIGGWFIILTYNEQFF,TGTGCCAGTAGTATAGGCGGCTGGTTCATAATCTTAACCTACAATGAGCAGTTCTTC
TRBJ1-2,TRBV29-1,once,-,CSVEAPGDGYTF,TGCAGCGTTGAAGCCCCAGGGGATGGCTACACCTTC
TRBJ1-1,TRBV18,-,-,CASSPAEGNTEAFF,TGTGCCAGCTCACCGGCCGAGGGGAACACTGAAGCTTTCTTT
TRBJ2-5,TRBV5-1,-,TRBD1,CASSIAGTGEETQYF,TGCGCCAGCAGCATCGCCGGGACAGGGGAAGAGACCCAGTACTTC
TRBJ2-7,TRBV12-3/TRBV12-4,-,TRBD2,CASSSGSGDFYEQYF,TGTGCCAGCAGTTCGGGGAGCGGGGACTTCTACGAGCAGTACTTC
TRBJ2-3,TRBV27,few,-,CASTGATDTQYF,TGTGCCAGCACCGGGGCGACAGATACGCAGTATTTT
TRBJ2-7,TRBV27,-,TRBD2,CASSLAGADYEQYF,TGTGCCAGCAGTTTAGCGGGAGCGGACTACGAGCAGTACTTC
TRBJ2-5,TRBV29-1,-,TRBD2,CSEGTSGGETQYF,TGCAGCGAAGGGACTAGCGGGGGAGAGACCCAGTACTTC
TRBJ1-2,TRBV5-1,-,-,CASSLFSTEDNYGYTF,TGTGCCAGCAGCCTTTTCTCGACCGAGGATAACTATGGCTACACCTTC
TRBJ2-2,TRBV19,few,TRBD1,CASRQGALSTGELFF,TGTGCCAGTAGACAGGGGGCTCTGTCCACCGGGGAGCTGTTTTTT
TRBJ2-7,TRBV27,-,-,CASSLLGRHEQYF,TGTGCCAGCAGTTTGCTAGGGCGCCACGAGCAGTACTTC
TRBJ2-2,TRBV18,-,-,CASSEQGSTGELFF,TGTGCCAGCTCAGAACAGGGAAGCACCGGGGAGCTGTTTTTT
TRBJ1-1,TRBV6-1,-,-,CASNFWGTEAFF,TGTGCCAGCAATTTTTGGGGCACTGAAGCTTTCTTT
TRBJ2-6,TRBV20-1,once,-,CSARDSSGANVLTF,TGCAGTGCTAGAGACAGCTCTGGGGCCAACGTCCTGACTTTC
TRBJ1-2,TRBV29-1,-,-,CSVGGISSQKPSNYGYTF,TGCAGCGTTGGGGGCATATCGTCTCAGAAACCTTCTAACTATGGCTACACCTTC
TRBJ2-1,TRBV11-2,-,-,CASSSLKVQFF,TGTGCCAGCAGCTCTCTAAAGGTGCAGTTCTTC
TRBJ2-1,TRBV20-1,-,TRBD2,CSARDPGGAPGGNEQFF,TGCAGTGCTAGAGATCCGGGCGGGGCCCCGGGAGGGAATGAGCAGTTCTTC
TRBJ2-7,TRBV19,few,-,CASSVNRDRYEQYF,TGTGCCAGTAGTGTCAACAGGGATAGGTACGAGCAGTACTTC
TRBJ2-1,TRBV18,-,-,CASSRRGDNEQFF,TGTGCCAGCTCACGGCGAGGAGACAATGAGCAGTTCTTC
TRBJ1-1,TRBV29-1,-,-,CSVLTAEAFF,TGCAGCGTTCTCACAGCTGAAGCTTTCTTT
TRBJ2-7,TRBV5-1,-,-,CASSGADYEQYF,TGCGCCAGCAGCGGGGCCGACTACGAGCAGTACTTC
TRBJ2-7,TRBV29-1,-,-,CSVVFIDSYEQYF,TGCAGCGTTGTTTTTATTGACTCCTACGAGCAGTACTTC
TRBJ2-1,TRBV7-8,-,-,CASSFGPRGRGPYNEQFF,TGTGCCAGCAGCTTTGGCCCCCGGGGGAGAGGGCCCTACAATGAGCAGTTCTTC